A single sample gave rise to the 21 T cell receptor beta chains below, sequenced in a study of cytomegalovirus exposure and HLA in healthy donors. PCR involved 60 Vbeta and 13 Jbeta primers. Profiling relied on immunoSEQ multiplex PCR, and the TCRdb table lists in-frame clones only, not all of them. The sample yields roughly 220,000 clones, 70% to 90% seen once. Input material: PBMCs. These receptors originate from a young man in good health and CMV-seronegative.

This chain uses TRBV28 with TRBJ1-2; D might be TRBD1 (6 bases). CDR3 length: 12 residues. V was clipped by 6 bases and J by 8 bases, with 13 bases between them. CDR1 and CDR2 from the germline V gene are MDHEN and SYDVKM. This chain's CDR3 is CASRPQGGGYTF. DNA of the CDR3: TGTGCCAGCAGGCCACAGGGCGGGGGCTACACCTTC.

CDR3: CASSLWTGGESKYF. DNA for the CDR3: TGTGCCAGCAGTTTATGGACAGGGGGCGAAAGCAAGTACTTC. The genes are TRBV28 and TRBJ2-7; 10 positions match TRBD1. Germline V gene data show CDR1 as MDHEN and CDR2 as SYDVKM. The CDR3 covers 14 residues. V lost 0 bases, J lost 11 bases, and 7 bases stayed unmatched.

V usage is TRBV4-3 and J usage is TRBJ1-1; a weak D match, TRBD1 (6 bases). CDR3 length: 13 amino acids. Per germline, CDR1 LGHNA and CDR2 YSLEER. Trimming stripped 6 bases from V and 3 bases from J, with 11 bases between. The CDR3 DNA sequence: TGCGCCAGCAGGTGGAAGGGGGACACTGAAGCTTTCTTT. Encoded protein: CASRWKGDTEAFF.

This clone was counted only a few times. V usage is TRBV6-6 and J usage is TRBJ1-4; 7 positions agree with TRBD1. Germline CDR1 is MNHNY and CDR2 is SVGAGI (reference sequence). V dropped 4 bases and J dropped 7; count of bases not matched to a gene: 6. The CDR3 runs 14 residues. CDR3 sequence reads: CASSSGGWGEKLFF. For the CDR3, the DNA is TGTGCCAGCAGTTCAGGGGGGTGGGGTGAAAAACTGTTTTTT.

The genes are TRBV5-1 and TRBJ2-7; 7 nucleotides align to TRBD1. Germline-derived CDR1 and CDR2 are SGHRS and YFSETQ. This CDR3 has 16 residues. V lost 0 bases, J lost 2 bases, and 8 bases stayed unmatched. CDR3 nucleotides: TGCGCCAGCAGCTTGGACGTAGGGGGCTTCGCCTACGAGCAGTACTTC. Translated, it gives CASSLDVGGFAYEQYF.

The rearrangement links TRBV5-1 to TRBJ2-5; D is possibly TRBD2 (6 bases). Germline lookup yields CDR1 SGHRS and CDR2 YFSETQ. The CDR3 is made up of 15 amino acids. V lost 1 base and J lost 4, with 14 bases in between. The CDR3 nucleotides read TGCGCCAGCAGCTTGCGGGGCGGGGCGGGAGAGACCCAGTACTTC. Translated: CASSLRGGAGETQYF.

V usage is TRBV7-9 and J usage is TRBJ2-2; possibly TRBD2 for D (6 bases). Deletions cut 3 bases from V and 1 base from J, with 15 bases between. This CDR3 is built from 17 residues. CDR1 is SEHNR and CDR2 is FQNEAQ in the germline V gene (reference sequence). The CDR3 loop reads CASSFSLGGENTGELFF. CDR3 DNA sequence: TGTGCCAGCAGCTTTAGCCTAGGAGGGGAGAACACCGGGGAGCTGTTTTTT.

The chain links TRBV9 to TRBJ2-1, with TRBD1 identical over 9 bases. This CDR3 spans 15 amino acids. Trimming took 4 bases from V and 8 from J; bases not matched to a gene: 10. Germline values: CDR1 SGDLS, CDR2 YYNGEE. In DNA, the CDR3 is TGTGCCAGCAGCCCTCGGACAGGGGTTGTCGATGAGCAGTTCTTC. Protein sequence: CASSPRTGVVDEQFF.

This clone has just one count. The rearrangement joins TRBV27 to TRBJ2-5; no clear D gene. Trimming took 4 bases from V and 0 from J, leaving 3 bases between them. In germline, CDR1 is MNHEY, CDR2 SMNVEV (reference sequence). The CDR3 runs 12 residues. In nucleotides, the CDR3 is TGTGCCAGCAGTTCTAACCAAGAGACCCAGTACTTC. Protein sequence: CASSSNQETQYF.

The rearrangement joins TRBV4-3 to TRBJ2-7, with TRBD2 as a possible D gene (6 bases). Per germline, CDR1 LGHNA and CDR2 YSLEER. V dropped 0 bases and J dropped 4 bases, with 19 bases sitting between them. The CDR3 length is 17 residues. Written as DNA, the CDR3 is TGCGCCAGCAGCCAAGATATACCGGGACTTGTCCAGTACGAGCAGTACTTC. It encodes CASSQDIPGLVQYEQYF.

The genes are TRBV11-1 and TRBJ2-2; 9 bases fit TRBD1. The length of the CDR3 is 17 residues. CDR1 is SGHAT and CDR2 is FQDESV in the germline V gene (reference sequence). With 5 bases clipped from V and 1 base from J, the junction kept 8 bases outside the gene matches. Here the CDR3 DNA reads TGTGCCAGCAGCCCGGGACAGGGAAGGTTGAACACCGGGGAGCTGTTTTTT. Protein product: CASSPGQGRLNTGELFF.

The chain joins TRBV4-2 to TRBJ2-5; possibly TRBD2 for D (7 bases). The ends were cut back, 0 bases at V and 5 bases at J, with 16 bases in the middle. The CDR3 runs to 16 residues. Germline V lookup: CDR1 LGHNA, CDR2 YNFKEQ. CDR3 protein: CASSQEGGAGRETQYF. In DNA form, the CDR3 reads TGTGCCAGCAGCCAAGAGGGGGGGGCGGGAAGGGAGACCCAGTACTTC.

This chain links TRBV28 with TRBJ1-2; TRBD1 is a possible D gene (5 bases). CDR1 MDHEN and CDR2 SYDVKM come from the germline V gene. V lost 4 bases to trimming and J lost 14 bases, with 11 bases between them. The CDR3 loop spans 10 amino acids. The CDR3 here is CASSSRGVTF. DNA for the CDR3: TGTGCCAGCAGTTCCCGGGGGGTGACCTTC.

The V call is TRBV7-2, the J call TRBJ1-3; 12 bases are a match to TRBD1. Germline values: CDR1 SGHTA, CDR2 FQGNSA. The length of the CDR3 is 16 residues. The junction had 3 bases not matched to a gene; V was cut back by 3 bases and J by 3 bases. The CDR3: CASSLGTGGDGNTIYF. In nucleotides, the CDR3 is TGTGCCAGCAGCTTGGGGACAGGGGGCGATGGAAACACCATATATTTT.

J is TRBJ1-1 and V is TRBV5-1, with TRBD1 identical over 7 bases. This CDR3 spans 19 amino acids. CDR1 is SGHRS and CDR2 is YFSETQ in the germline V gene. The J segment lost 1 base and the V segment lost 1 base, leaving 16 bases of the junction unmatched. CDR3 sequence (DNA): TGCGCCAGCAGCTTGAAGGTCGGCTGGACAGGCTCTGCGAACACTGAAGCTTTCTTT. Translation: CASSLKVGWTGSANTEAFF.

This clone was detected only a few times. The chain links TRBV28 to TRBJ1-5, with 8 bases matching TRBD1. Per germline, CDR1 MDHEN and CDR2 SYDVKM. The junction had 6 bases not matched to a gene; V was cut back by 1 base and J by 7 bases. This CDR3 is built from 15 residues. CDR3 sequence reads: CASSLSGQGFQPQHF. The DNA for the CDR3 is TGTGCCAGCAGTTTATCCGGACAGGGCTTCCAGCCCCAGCATTTT. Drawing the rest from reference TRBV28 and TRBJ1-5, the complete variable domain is DVKVTQSSRYLVKRTGEKVFLECVQDMDHENMFWYRQDPGLGLRLIYFSYDVKMKEKGDIPEGYSVSREKKERFSLILESASTNQTSMYLCASSLSGQGFQPQHFGDGTRLSIL.

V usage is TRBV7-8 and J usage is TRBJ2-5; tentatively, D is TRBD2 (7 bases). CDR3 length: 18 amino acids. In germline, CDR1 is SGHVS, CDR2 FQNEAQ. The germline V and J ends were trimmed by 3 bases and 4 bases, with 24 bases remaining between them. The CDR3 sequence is CASSFAVWTGGQGETQYF. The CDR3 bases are TGTGCCAGCAGCTTTGCTGTTTGGACGGGGGGCCAGGGAGAGACCCAGTACTTC.

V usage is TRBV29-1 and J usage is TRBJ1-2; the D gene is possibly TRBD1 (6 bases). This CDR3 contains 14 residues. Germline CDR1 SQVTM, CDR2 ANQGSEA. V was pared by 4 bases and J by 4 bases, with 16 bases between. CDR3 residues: CSVVPGIRGYGYTF. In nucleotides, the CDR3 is TGCAGCGTTGTACCCGGGATCAGGGGCTATGGCTACACCTTC.

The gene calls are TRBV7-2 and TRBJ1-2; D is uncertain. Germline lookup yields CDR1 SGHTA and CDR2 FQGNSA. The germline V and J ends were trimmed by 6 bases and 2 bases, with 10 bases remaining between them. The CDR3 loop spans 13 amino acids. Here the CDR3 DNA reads TGTGCCAGCAGGAACACAGCAAACTATGGCTACACCTTC. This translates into CASRNTANYGYTF.

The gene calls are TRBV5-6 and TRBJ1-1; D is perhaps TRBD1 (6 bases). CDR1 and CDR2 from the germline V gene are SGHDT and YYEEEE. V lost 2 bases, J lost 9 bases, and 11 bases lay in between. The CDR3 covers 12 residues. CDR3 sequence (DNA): TGTGCCAGCAGCTTCGGGGGGCAGAAAGCTTTCTTT. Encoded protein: CASSFGGQKAFF.

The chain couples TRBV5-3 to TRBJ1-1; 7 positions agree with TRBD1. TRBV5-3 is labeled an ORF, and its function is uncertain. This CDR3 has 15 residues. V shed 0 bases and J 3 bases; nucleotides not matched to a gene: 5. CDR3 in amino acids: CARSLADRRDTEAFF. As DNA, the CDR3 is TGTGCCAGAAGCTTGGCGGACAGGCGGGACACTGAAGCTTTCTTT.